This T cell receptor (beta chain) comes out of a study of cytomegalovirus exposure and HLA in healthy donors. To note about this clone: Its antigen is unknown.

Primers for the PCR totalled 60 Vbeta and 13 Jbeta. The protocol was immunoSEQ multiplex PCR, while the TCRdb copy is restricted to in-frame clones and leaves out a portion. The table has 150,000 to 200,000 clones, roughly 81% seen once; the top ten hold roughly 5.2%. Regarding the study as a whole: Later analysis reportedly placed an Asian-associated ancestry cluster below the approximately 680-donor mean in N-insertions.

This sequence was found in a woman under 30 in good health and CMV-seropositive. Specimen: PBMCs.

CDR3 coding DNA: TGTGCCAGCAGCGTAGCCCAGCGGGGGGGCAGTGAGACCCAGTACTTC. This translates into CASSVAQRGGSETQYF. The rearrangement links TRBV9 to TRBJ2-5; the match to TRBD2 covers 10 bases. The junction had 7 bases not matched to a gene; V was cut back by 0 bases and J by 5 bases. Per germline, CDR1 SGDLS and CDR2 YYNGEE. The CDR3 has 16 amino acids.